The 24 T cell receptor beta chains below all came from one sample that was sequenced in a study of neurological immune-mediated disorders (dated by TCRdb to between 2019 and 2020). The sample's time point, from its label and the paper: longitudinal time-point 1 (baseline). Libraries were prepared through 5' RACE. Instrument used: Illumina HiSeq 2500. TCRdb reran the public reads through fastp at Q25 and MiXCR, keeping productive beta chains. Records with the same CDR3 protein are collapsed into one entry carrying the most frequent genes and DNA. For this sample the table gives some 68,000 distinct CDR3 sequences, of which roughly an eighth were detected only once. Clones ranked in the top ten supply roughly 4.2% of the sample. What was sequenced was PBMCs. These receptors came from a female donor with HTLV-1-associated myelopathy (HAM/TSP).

The CDR3 sequence is CASSEGTRLFNEQFF. CDR3 nucleotides: TGTGCCAGCTCGGAAGGGACGCGGTTATTCAATGAGCAGTTCTTC. The J gene is TRBJ2-1, the V gene TRBV18; D may be TRBD1 or TRBD2 (5 bases each). This CDR3 has 15 amino acids. V shed 6 bases and J shed 6 bases, with 18 bases lying between them. The V gene's germline CDR1 is KGHSH and CDR2 LQKENI.

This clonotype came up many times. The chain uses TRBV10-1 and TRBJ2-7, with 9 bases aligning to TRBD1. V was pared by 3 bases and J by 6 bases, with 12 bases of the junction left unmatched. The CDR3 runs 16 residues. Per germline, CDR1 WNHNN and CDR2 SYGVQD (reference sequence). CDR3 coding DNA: TGCGCCAGCAGTGAACTTGGACAGGGGAAGGGTCGCGAGCAGTACTTC. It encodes CASSELGQGKGREQYF.

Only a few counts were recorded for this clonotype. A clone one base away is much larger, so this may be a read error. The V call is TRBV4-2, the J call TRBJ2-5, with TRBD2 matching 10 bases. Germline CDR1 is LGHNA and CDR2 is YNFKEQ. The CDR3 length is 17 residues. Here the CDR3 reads CASSRRLERGGRETKYF. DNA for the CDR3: TGTGCCAGCAGCCGGCGGCTTGAGCGGGGGGGCCGCGAGACCAAGTACTTC.

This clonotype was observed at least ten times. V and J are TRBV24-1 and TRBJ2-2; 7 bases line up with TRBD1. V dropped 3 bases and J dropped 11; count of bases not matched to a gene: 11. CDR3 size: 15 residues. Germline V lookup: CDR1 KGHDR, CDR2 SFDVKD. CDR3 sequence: CATSDPGQADRELFF. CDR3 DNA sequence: TGTGCCACCAGTGATCCCGGACAGGCAGATCGAGAGCTGTTTTTT.

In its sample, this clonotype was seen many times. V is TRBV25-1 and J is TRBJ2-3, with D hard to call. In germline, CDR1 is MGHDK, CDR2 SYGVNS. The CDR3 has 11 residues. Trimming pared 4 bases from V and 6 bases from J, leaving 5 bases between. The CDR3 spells CASSGRDTQYF. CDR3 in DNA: TGTGCCAGCAGTGGCCGGGATACGCAGTATTTT.

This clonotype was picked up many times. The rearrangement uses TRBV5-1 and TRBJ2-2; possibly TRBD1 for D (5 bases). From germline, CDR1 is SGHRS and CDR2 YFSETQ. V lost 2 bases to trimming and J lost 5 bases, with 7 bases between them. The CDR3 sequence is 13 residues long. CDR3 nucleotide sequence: TGCGCCAGCAGCTTCCAGGGAACCGGGGAGCTGTTTTTT. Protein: CASSFQGTGELFF. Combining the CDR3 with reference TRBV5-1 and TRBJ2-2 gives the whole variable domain KAGVTQTPRYLIKTRGQQVTLSCSPISGHRSVSWYQQTPGQGLQFLFEYFSETQRNKGNFPGRFSGRQFSNSRSEMNVSTLELGDSALYLCASSFQGTGELFFGEGSRLTVL.

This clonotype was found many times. This CDR3 is CASSHQKPGLAGGRINEQFF. CDR3 DNA: TGTGCCAGCAGTCACCAAAAACCGGGACTAGCGGGGGGGCGAATCAATGAGCAGTTCTTC. The rearrangement uses TRBV28 and TRBJ2-1; 16 bases agree with TRBD2. Trimming at V came to 5 bases and at J to 6 bases, leaving 16 bases not matched to a gene. CDR3 length equals 20 residues. The V gene's germline CDR1 is MDHEN and CDR2 SYDVKM.

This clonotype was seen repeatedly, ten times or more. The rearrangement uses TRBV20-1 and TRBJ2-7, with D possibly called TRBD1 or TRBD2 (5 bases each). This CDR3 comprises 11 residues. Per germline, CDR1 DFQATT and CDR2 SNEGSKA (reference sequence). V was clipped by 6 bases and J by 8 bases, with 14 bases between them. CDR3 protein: CSASMGDQQYF. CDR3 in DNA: TGCAGTGCCAGCATGGGGGATCAGCAGTACTTC.

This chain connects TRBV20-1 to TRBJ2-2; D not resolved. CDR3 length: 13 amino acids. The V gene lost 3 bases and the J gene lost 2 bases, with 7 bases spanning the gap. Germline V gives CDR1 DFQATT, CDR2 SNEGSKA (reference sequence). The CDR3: CSASRLNTGELFF. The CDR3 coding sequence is TGCAGTGCTAGTCGCCTTAACACCGGGGAGCTGTTTTTT.

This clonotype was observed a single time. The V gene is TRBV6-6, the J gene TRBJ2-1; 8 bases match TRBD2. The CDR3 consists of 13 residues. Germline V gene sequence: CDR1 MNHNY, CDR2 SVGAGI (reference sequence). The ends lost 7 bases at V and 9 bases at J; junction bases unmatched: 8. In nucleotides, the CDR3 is TGTGCCAGCACCGACGGGGGGGAAGGTGAGCAGTTCTTC. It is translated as CASTDGGEGEQFF.

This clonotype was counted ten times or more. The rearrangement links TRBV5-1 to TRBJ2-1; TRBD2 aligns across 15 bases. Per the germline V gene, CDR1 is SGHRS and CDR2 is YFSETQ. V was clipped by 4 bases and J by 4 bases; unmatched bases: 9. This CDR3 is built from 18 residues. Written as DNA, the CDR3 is TGCGCCAGCAGCATAAGGACTAGCGGGGGGGGAAGTTACAATGAGCAGTTCTTC. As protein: CASSIRTSGGGSYNEQFF.

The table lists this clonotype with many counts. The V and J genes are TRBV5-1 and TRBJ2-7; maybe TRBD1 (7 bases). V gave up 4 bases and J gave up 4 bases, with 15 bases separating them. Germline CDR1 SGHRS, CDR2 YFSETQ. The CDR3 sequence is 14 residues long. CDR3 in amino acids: CASSTGGTEYEQYF. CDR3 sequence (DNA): TGCGCCAGCAGCACTGGGGGGACAGAGTACGAGCAGTACTTC. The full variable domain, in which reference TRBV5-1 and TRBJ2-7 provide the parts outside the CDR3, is KAGVTQTPRYLIKTRGQQVTLSCSPISGHRSVSWYQQTPGQGLQFLFEYFSETQRNKGNFPGRFSGRQFSNSRSEMNVSTLELGDSALYLCASSTGGTEYEQYFGPGTRLTVT.

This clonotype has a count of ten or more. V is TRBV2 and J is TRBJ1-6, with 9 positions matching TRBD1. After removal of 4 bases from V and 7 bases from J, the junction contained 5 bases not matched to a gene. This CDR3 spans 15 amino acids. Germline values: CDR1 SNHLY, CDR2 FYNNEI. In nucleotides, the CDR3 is TGTGCCAGCAGTGGACAGGGGGTATTGAATTCACCCCTCCACTTT. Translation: CASSGQGVLNSPLHF. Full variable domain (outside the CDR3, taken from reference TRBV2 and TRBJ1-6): EPEVTQTPSHQVTQMGQEVILRCVPISNHLYFYWYRQILGQKVEFLVSFYNNEISEKSEIFDDQFSVERPDGSNFTLKIRSTKLEDSAMYFCASSGQGVLNSPLHFGNGTRLTVT.

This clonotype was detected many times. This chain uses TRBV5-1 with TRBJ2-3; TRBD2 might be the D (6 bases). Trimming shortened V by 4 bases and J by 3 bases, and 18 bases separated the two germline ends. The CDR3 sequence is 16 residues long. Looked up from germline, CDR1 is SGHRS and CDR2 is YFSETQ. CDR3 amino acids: CASSVARGGTTDTQYF. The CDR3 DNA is TGCGCCAGCAGCGTAGCTAGGGGAGGAACTACAGATACGCAGTATTTT.

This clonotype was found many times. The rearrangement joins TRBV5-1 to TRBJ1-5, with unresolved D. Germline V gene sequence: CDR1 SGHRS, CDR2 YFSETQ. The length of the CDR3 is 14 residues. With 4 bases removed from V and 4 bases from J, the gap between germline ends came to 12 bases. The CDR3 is CASSEESWNQPQHF. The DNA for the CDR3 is TGCGCCAGCAGCGAGGAGAGTTGGAATCAGCCCCAGCATTTT.

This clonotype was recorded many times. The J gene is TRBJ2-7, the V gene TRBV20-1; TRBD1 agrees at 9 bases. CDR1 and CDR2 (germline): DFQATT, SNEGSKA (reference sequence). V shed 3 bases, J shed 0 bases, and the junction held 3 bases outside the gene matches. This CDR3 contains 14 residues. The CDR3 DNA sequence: TGCAGTGCTAGGACAGGGGGTAACTCCTACGAGCAGTACTTC. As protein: CSARTGGNSYEQYF.

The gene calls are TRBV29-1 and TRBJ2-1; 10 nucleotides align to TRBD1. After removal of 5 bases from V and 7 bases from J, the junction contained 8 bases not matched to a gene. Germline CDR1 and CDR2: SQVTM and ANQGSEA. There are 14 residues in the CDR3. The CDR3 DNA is TGCAGCGTTTACGGTGGGACAGGGGAAAATGAGCAGTTCTTC. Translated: CSVYGGTGENEQFF.

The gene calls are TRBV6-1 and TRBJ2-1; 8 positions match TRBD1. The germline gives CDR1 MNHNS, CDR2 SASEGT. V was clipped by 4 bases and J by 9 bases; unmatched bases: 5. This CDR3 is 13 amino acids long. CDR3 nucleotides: TGTGCCAGCAGTGTAACAGGGGGTGGTGAGCAGTTCTTC. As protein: CASSVTGGGEQFF.

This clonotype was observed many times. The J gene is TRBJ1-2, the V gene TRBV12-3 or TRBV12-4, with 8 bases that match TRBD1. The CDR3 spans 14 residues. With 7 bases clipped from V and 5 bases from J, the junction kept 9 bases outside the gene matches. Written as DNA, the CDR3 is TGTGCCAGCACCCCACGGACAGGGCAATATGGCTACACCTTC. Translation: CASTPRTGQYGYTF.

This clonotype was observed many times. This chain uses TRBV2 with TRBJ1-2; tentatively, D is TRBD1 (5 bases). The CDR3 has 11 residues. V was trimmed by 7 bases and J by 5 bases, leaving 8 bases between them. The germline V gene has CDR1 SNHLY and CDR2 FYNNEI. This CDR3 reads CASTGAYGYTF. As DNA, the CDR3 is TGTGCCAGCACCGGGGCTTATGGCTACACCTTC.

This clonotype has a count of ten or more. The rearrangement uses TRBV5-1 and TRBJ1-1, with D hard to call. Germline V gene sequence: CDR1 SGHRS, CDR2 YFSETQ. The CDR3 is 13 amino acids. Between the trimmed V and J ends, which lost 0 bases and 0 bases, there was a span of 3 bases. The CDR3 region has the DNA TGCGCCAGCAGCTTGGATTTGAACACTGAAGCTTTCTTT. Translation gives CASSLDLNTEAFF.

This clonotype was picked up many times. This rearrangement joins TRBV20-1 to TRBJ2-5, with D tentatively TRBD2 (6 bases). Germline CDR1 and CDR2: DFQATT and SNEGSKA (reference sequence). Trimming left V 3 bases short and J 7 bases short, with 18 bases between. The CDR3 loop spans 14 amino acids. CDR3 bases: TGCAGTGCTAGGTTGGTGGGGGGACCATCGACCCAGTACTTC. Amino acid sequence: CSARLVGGPSTQYF.

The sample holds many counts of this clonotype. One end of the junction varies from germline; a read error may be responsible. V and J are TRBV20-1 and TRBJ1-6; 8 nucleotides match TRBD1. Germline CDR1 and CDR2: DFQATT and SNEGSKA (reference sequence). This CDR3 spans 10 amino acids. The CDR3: CSARRGQGAF. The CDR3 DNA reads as TGCAGTGCTAGACGAGGACAGGGAGCCTTT.

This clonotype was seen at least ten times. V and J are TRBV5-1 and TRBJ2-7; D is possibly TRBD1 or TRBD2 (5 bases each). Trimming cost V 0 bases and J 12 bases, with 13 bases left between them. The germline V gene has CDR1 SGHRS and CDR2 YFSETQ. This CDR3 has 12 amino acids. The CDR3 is CASSLAGTPWYF. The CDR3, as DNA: TGCGCCAGCAGCTTGGCTGGGACCCCGTGGTACTTC.